These 8 T cell receptor beta chains were sequenced from one sample in a study of T cell responses to AZD1222 COVID-19 vaccine. The protocol was immunoSEQ multiplex PCR, while the TCRdb copy is restricted to in-frame clones and leaves out a portion. The table includes about 120,000 clones, approximately 90% detected once. The sequences come from peripheral blood, collected on day 0 of AZD1222 vaccination. These receptors originate from an adult in good health.

This chain links TRBV2 with TRBJ1-5; D is uncertain. Per germline, CDR1 SNHLY and CDR2 FYNNEI. Trimming shortened V by 0 bases and J by 1 base, and 10 bases separated the two germline ends. The CDR3 length is 16 residues. The CDR3 DNA sequence: TGTGCCAGCAGTGAAGCGCTTCGGAAAAGCAATCAGCCCCAGCATTTT. Translation gives CASSEALRKSNQPQHF. Full variable domain (outside the CDR3, taken from reference TRBV2 and TRBJ1-5): EPEVTQTPSHQVTQMGQEVILRCVPISNHLYFYWYRQILGQKVEFLVSFYNNEISEKSEIFDDQFSVERPDGSNFTLKIRSTKLEDSAMYFCASSEALRKSNQPQHFGDGTRLSIL.

The gene calls are TRBV28 and TRBJ2-3; D gene ambiguous. Germline CDR1 reads MDHEN; CDR2 reads SYDVKM. This CDR3 has 14 residues. Deletions cut 1 base from V and 3 bases from J, with 8 bases between. CDR3 in amino acids: CASSLSATTDTQYF. CDR3 DNA sequence: TGTGCCAGCAGTTTATCCGCTACTACAGATACGCAGTATTTT. Full variable domain (outside the CDR3, taken from reference TRBV28 and TRBJ2-3): DVKVTQSSRYLVKRTGEKVFLECVQDMDHENMFWYRQDPGLGLRLIYFSYDVKMKEKGDIPEGYSVSREKKERFSLILESASTNQTSMYLCASSLSATTDTQYFGPGTRLTVL.

The chain joins TRBV6-5 to TRBJ2-3, with 8 nucleotides matching TRBD2. Losses at the gene ends were 4 bases for V and 2 bases for J; bases not matched to a gene: 8. This CDR3 is built from 16 residues. Per germline, CDR1 MNHEY and CDR2 SVGAGI. The CDR3 region is CASSLQGLENTDTQYF. The CDR3 nucleotides read TGTGCCAGCAGTTTACAGGGACTAGAGAACACAGATACGCAGTATTTT.

The chain combines TRBV18 with TRBJ2-7, with 9 bases lining up with TRBD1. Per the germline V gene, CDR1 is KGHSH and CDR2 is LQKENI. The ends lost 3 bases at V and 4 bases at J; junction bases unmatched: 7. This CDR3 has 15 amino acids. The CDR3 protein is CASSPATGGMYEQYF. The CDR3 coding sequence is TGTGCCAGCTCACCGGCGACAGGGGGGATGTACGAGCAGTACTTC.

The gene calls are TRBV28 and TRBJ2-4; TRBD1 is a possible D gene (5 bases). The V gene lost 2 bases and the J gene lost 1 base, with 12 bases spanning the gap. From germline, CDR1 is MDHEN and CDR2 SYDVKM. This CDR3 comprises 16 residues. The CDR3 nucleotides are TGTGCCAGCAGTTTAAGGCAAGGGGTGGCCAAAAACATTCAGTACTTC. Its translation: CASSLRQGVAKNIQYF.

The chain carries TRBV19 and TRBJ1-2, with 11 nucleotides matching TRBD1. Germline values: CDR1 LNHDA, CDR2 SQIVND (reference sequence). Losses at the gene ends were 6 bases for V and 10 bases for J; bases not matched to a gene: 7. This CDR3 has 13 amino acids. The CDR3: CASRWTGGGPYTF. In DNA form, the CDR3 reads TGTGCCAGTAGATGGACAGGGGGCGGTCCCTACACCTTC.

This clone occurred once. This rearrangement joins TRBV21-1 to TRBJ1-5. TRBV21-1 is a documented pseudogene. CDR3 length equals 11 residues. The CDR3 DNA is TGTGCCAGCAACCCTACATGTCCCCAGCATTTT. It codes for CASNPTCPQHF.

This rearrangement joins TRBV30 to TRBJ2-1; possibly TRBD1 for D (5 bases). Trimming took 0 bases from V and 10 from J, leaving 16 bases between them. The length of the CDR3 is 14 residues. Germline assignment: CDR1 GTSNPN and CDR2 SVGIG (reference sequence). CDR3 region: CAWSVAGFLFEQFF. The CDR3 DNA reads TGTGCCTGGAGTGTAGCAGGGTTCTTATTCGAGCAGTTCTTC.